This note documents a single T cell receptor beta chain sequence. Its antigen is still unknown. This entry belongs to a study of CD8 T cells in Susac syndrome. Study results and caveats: In Susac syndrome, the CD4+ T cell repertoires did not show clonal expansion.

Reverse transcription of roughly 0.45 to 1 ug RNA used random hexamers. MiXCR, applied by TCRdb to the immunoSEQ multiplex PCR reads, yields one record per CDR3 protein. The table has 200,000 to 250,000 distinct CDR3 sequences, 94% seen once. CDR3 size: 14 residues. Between the trimmed V and J ends, which lost 6 bases and 6 bases, there was a span of 17 bases. Germline V CDR1 and CDR2: MDHEN, SYDVKM. Source material: CD4+ T cells from PBMCs. The chain uses TRBV28 and TRBJ1-1, with D possibly being TRBD1 (5 bases). The source of this sequence is a human donor with Susac syndrome. CDR3 nucleotides: TGTGCCAGCAGCGAAGGCAGGGATTGGTCTGAAGCTTTCTTT. This encodes CASSEGRDWSEAFF.